Shown below are 18 T cell receptor beta chains from a single sample sequenced in a study of regulatory and conventional T cells in RAG deficiency listed by TCRdb under 2017. Before genomic DNA was extracted, conventional CD4+ T cells were isolated from blood as CD25-low CD127-high cells. The library was generated by the immunoSEQ multiplex PCR assay. Not all clones reach the TCRdb copy of this immuneACCESS table, which keeps in-frame sequences only. Checked studies attribute under half of the gap to unresolved V genes and leave the rest unexplained. In all, the sample holds some 20,000 clones, and 93% of those were seen once. The biggest ten clones account for approximately 0.67% of the sample. The same sample was also studied in work on regulatory T cells. As the second publication notes: In the multiplex PCR, 52 forward TRBV primers and 13 reverse TRBJ primers were used, and assay-based and computational corrections were applied for amplification bias.

The material sequenced was CD4+ T cells sorted from blood. These receptors were taken from a human donor in good health.

The chain employs TRBV28 and TRBJ2-7, with 11 bases fitting TRBD1. Germline loops: CDR1 MDHEN, CDR2 SYDVKM. The CDR3 runs to 16 residues. The V gene end was trimmed by 4 bases and the J gene end by 6 bases; junction bases not matched to a gene: 11. The CDR3 sequence is CASSSHRDRGLIEQYF. CDR3 DNA sequence: TGTGCCAGCAGTTCCCACCGGGACAGGGGGTTGATCGAGCAGTACTTC.

This chain uses TRBV6-6 with TRBJ1-5, with D hard to call. Germline CDR1 MNHNY, CDR2 SVGAGI (reference sequence). Trimming left V 4 bases short and J 0 bases short, with 10 bases between. The CDR3 totals 15 residues. CDR3 residues: CASSSGADSNQPQHF. In DNA form, the CDR3 reads TGTGCCAGCAGTTCAGGCGCCGATAGCAATCAGCCCCAGCATTTT.

This clone was seen just once. The rearrangement links TRBV2 to TRBJ2-1, with D possibly matching TRBD2 (6 bases). The CDR3 spans 14 residues. The V end was cut by 8 bases, the J end by 2 bases, with 13 bases between. Germline V lookup: CDR1 SNHLY, CDR2 FYNNEI. DNA of the CDR3: TGTGCCAGCCACAAGGGACTTCCCTACAATGAGCAGTTCTTC. Protein sequence: CASHKGLPYNEQFF.

The V gene is TRBV5-5, the J gene TRBJ2-7; D remains ambiguous. This CDR3 has 13 residues. Germline lookup yields CDR1 SGHKS and CDR2 YYEKEE (reference sequence). V was trimmed by 2 bases and J by 7 bases, leaving 13 bases between them. The CDR3 protein is CASSFLPTTEQYF. The CDR3 DNA reads TGTGCCAGCAGCTTTTTACCCACCACTGAGCAGTACTTC.

The chain employs TRBV6-1 and TRBJ2-1; TRBD2 is a possible D gene (5 bases). V was shortened by 1 base and J by 1 base, with 11 bases between the two germline ends. Germline CDR1 is MNHNS and CDR2 is SASEGT. CDR3 length equals 16 residues. CDR3: CASSEGRVASYNEQFF. The CDR3 bases are TGTGCCAGCAGTGAAGGGCGGGTGGCTTCCTACAATGAGCAGTTCTTC.

The chain links TRBV5-1 to TRBJ2-3; 10 bases are shared with TRBD2. Germline V gives CDR1 SGHRS, CDR2 YFSETQ. V trimming: 4 bases; J trimming: 3 bases; junction bases outside the gene matches: 8. This CDR3 spans 16 amino acids. CDR3 in amino acids: CASSPLAGVETDTQYF. The CDR3 DNA follows: TGCGCCAGCAGCCCCCTAGCGGGAGTAGAGACAGATACGCAGTATTTT.

The genes are TRBV13 and TRBJ1-4, with 9 bases that match TRBD1. Germline lookup yields CDR1 PRHDT and CDR2 FYEKMQ (reference sequence). The CDR3 runs 18 residues. Losses at the gene ends were 0 bases for V and 3 bases for J; bases not matched to a gene: 8. The DNA for the CDR3 is TGTGCCAGCAGCTTAGGCCTTGTTCGGACAGGGGCTAATGAAAAACTGTTTTTT. Its translation is CASSLGLVRTGANEKLFF.

The rearrangement joins TRBV6-1 to TRBJ2-1; 8 positions match TRBD2. The V gene's germline CDR1 is MNHNS and CDR2 SASEGT. The CDR3 consists of 13 residues. V shed 6 bases, J shed 6 bases, and the junction held 4 bases outside the gene matches. CDR3 loop: CASRSGGGNEQFF. CDR3 coding DNA: TGTGCCAGCAGATCCGGGGGGGGCAATGAGCAGTTCTTC.

CDR3 sequence: CASSRTSPYYEQYF. CDR3 bases: TGTGCCAGCAGCAGGACTAGCCCCTACTACGAGCAGTACTTC. V is TRBV27 and J is TRBJ2-7; 8 bases are a match to TRBD2. V was pared by 6 bases and J by 3 bases, with 7 bases of the junction left unmatched. Per germline, CDR1 MNHEY and CDR2 SMNVEV (reference sequence). The CDR3 is 14 amino acids.

V is TRBV14 and J is TRBJ2-7, with 9 bases aligning to TRBD2. The CDR3 has 16 residues. The V segment lost 0 bases and the J segment 6 bases; nucleotides outside the gene matches: 9. Germline V gives CDR1 SGHDN, CDR2 FVKESK. Here the CDR3 reads CASSQDLRAGGPEQYF. CDR3 in DNA: TGTGCCAGCAGCCAAGATCTGCGGGCGGGGGGGCCCGAGCAGTACTTC.

The chain uses TRBV18 and TRBJ1-4, with 7 positions matching TRBD1. This CDR3 is 17 amino acids long. J lost 0 bases, V lost 3 bases, and 7 bases had no gene match. Germline lookup yields CDR1 KGHSH and CDR2 LQKENI. Here the CDR3 DNA reads TGTGCCAGCTCACCCCAGGGGGAGTTGGCAACTAATGAAAAACTGTTTTTT. Its translation: CASSPQGELATNEKLFF.

To note about this clone: Distinct nucleotide sequences in the sample also encode this CDR3. DNA for the CDR3: TGTGCCAGCAGTCCTACAGGGACAGAGACCCAGTACTTC. Protein product: CASSPTGTETQYF. The V gene is TRBV6-1, the J gene TRBJ2-5; D is possibly TRBD1 (6 bases). This CDR3 has 13 amino acids. V dropped 5 bases and J dropped 4 bases, with 11 bases sitting between them. The germline V gene has CDR1 MNHNS and CDR2 SASEGT.

The count of this clone is one. The chain combines TRBV5-1 with TRBJ1-4, with D uncertain. Trimming cost V 4 bases and J 7 bases, with 11 bases left between them. CDR3 size: 13 residues. The germline gives CDR1 SGHRS, CDR2 YFSETQ. This CDR3 is CASSTGAAEKLFF. The CDR3 region has the DNA TGCGCCAGCAGCACCGGTGCAGCTGAAAAACTGTTTTTT.

J is TRBJ1-2 and V is TRBV6-1; no reliable D call. Trimming cost V 2 bases and J 4 bases, with 8 bases left between them. Germline assignment: CDR1 MNHNS and CDR2 SASEGT. The CDR3 extends over 13 amino acids. CDR3 residues: CASSELTVYGYTF. DNA of the CDR3: TGTGCCAGCAGTGAACTCACAGTCTATGGCTACACCTTC.

This CDR3 is CASRDSTDTQYF. The CDR3 DNA follows: TGCGCCAGCCGCGATAGCACAGATACGCAGTATTTT. The V call is TRBV5-1, the J call TRBJ2-3; D is unresolved. The CDR3 is 12 amino acids. Germline V gives CDR1 SGHRS, CDR2 YFSETQ. V lost 7 bases, J lost 0 bases, and 6 bases lay in between.

The chain has TRBV5-1 and TRBJ2-7; possible D gene TRBD2, 5 bases. The CDR3 contains 16 residues. Trimming took off 1 base at V and 3 bases at J, with 17 bases between the two ends. CDR1 SGHRS and CDR2 YFSETQ come from the germline V gene. CDR3 sequence reads: CASSLLGDGLNYEQYF. The DNA of the CDR3 is TGCGCCAGCAGCTTGCTTGGGGATGGACTGAACTACGAGCAGTACTTC. The full variable domain, its missing parts supplied by reference TRBV5-1 and TRBJ2-7, is KAGVTQTPRYLIKTRGQQVTLSCSPISGHRSVSWYQQTPGQGLQFLFEYFSETQRNKGNFPGRFSGRQFSNSRSEMNVSTLELGDSALYLCASSLLGDGLNYEQYFGPGTRLTVT.

The chain is built from TRBV7-9 and TRBJ1-2; D possibly corresponds to TRBD1 (6 bases). V was cut by 4 bases and J by 8 bases, with 20 bases left in between. Per germline, CDR1 SEHNR and CDR2 FQNEAQ (reference sequence). There are 15 residues in the CDR3. CDR3: CASSSGTRGLGGYTF. In DNA, the CDR3 is TGTGCCAGCAGCTCCGGGACCAGGGGTTTAGGGGGCTACACCTTC.

The chain joins TRBV9 to TRBJ1-6, with D possibly being TRBD1 (5 bases). The CDR3 spans 14 residues. CDR1 and CDR2 (germline): SGDLS, YYNGEE. V was cut by 0 bases and J by 5 bases, with 6 bases left in between. The CDR3 nucleotides read TGTGCCAGCAGCGTAGGAGGGGATAATTCACCCCTCCACTTT. This codes for CASSVGGDNSPLHF.